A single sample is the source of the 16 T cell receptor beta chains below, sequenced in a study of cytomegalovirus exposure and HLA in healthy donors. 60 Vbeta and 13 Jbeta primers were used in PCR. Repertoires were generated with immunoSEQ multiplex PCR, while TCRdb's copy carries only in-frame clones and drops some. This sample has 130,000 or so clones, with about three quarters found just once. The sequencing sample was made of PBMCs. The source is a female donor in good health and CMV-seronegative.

The chain's CDR3 is CASSIWQDIEKLFF. DNA of the CDR3: TGTGCCAGTAGTATATGGCAGGATATCGAAAAACTGTTTTTT. The rearrangement links TRBV19 to TRBJ1-4; the D is unclear. Germline lookup yields CDR1 LNHDA and CDR2 SQIVND (reference sequence). The CDR3 totals 14 residues. V was clipped by 2 bases and J by 8 bases, with 12 bases between them.

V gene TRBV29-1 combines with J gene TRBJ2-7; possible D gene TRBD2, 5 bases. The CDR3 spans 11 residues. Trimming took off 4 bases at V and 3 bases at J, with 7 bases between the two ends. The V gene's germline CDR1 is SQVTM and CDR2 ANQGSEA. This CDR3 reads CSVGTYYEQYF. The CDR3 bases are TGCAGCGTTGGGACTTACTACGAGCAGTACTTC.

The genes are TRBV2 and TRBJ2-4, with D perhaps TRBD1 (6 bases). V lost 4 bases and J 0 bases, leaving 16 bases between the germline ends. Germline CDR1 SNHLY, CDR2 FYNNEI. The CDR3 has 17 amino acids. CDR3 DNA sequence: TGTGCCAGCAGTGTTCAGGGGCGAACCATAGCCAAAAACATTCAGTACTTC. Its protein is CASSVQGRTIAKNIQYF.

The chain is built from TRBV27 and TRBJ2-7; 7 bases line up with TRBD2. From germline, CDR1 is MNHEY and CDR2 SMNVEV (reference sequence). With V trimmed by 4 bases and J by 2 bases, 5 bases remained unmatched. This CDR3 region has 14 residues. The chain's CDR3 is CASSYGTNPYEQYF. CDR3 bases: TGTGCCAGCAGTTACGGGACTAACCCCTACGAGCAGTACTTC.

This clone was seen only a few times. The CDR3 sequence: CASSEQYNSPLHF. Written as DNA, the CDR3 is TGTGCCAGCAGTGAACAGTATAATTCACCCCTCCACTTT. The J gene is TRBJ1-6, the V gene TRBV2; D call uncertain. Trimming cost V 2 bases and J 4 bases, with 3 bases left between them. The germline V gene has CDR1 SNHLY and CDR2 FYNNEI. This CDR3 is built from 13 residues.

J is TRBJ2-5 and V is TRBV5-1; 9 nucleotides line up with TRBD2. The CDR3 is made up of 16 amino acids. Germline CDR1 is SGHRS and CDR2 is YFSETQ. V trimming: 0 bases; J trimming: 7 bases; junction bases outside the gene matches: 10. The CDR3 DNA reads TGCGCCAGCAGCTTGGACCGTGCGGGGGGGCCTGTGACCCAGTACTTC. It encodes CASSLDRAGGPVTQYF.

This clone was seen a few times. Here the CDR3 DNA reads TGTGCCAGCAGCTTATCCTCTAGCGGGGGCAATGAGCAGTTCTTC. Protein: CASSLSSSGGNEQFF. The gene calls are TRBV7-9 and TRBJ2-1; 10 positions agree with TRBD2. This CDR3 has 15 residues. V trimming: 2 bases; J trimming: 6 bases; junction bases outside the gene matches: 4. Germline V lookup: CDR1 SEHNR, CDR2 FQNEAQ (reference sequence).

CDR3 sequence reads: CSVEEGTRGYTF. CDR3 nucleotides: TGCAGCGTTGAAGAAGGTACGCGGGGCTACACCTTC. V usage is TRBV29-1 and J usage is TRBJ1-2; D unresolved. Germline V gene sequence: CDR1 SQVTM, CDR2 ANQGSEA. V was pared by 0 bases and J by 8 bases, with 10 bases between. The CDR3 sequence is 12 residues long.

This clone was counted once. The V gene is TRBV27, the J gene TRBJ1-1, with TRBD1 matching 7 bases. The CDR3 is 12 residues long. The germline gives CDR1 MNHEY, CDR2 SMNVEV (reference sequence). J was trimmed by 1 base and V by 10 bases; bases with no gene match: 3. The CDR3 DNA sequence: TGTGCCACCCGACAGGGGAACACTGAAGCTTTCTTT. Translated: CATRQGNTEAFF.

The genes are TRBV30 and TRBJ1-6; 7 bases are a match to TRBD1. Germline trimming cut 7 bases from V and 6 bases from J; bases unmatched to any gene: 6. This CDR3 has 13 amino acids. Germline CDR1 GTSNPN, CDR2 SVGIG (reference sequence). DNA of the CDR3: TGTGCCTCTAAGGGACAGCCTAATTCACCCCTCCACTTT. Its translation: CASKGQPNSPLHF.

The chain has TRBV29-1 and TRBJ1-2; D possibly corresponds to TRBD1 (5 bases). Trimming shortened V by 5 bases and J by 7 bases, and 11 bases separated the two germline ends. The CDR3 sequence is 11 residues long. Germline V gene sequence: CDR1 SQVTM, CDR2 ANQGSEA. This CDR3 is CSVTQGSGYTF. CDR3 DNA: TGCAGCGTTACGCAGGGATCTGGCTACACCTTC.

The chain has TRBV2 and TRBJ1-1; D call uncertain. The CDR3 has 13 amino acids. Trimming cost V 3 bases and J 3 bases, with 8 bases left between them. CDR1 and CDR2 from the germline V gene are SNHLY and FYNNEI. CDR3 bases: TGTGCCAGCAGTGAGGAGGTTGACACTGAAGCTTTCTTT. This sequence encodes CASSEEVDTEAFF.

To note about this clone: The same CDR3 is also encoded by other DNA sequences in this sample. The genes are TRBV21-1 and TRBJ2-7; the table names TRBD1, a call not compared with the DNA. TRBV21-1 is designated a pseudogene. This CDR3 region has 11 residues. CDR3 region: CASTRGHQQYF. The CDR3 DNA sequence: TGTGCCAGCACCCGAGGACACCAGCAGTACTTT.

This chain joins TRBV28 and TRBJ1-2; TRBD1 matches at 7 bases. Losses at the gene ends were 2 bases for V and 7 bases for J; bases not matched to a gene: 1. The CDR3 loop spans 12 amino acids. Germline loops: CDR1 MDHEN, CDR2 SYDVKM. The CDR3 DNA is TGTGCCAGCAGTTTAAACAGGGGTGGCTACACCTTC. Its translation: CASSLNRGGYTF.

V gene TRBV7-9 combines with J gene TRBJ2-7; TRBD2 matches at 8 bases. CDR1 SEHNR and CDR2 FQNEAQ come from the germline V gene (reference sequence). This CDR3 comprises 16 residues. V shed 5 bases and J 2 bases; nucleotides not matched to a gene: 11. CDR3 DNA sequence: TGTGCCAGCAGCCCAGTTCGCGGGGGGCCCCCCTACGAGCAGTACTTC. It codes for CASSPVRGGPPYEQYF.

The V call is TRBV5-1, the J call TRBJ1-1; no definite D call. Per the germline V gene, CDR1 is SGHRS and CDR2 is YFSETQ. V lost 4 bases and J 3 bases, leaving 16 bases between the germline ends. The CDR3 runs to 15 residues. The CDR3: CASSPFGPRDTEAFF. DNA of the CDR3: TGCGCCAGCAGCCCCTTTGGCCCGAGGGACACTGAAGCTTTCTTT.